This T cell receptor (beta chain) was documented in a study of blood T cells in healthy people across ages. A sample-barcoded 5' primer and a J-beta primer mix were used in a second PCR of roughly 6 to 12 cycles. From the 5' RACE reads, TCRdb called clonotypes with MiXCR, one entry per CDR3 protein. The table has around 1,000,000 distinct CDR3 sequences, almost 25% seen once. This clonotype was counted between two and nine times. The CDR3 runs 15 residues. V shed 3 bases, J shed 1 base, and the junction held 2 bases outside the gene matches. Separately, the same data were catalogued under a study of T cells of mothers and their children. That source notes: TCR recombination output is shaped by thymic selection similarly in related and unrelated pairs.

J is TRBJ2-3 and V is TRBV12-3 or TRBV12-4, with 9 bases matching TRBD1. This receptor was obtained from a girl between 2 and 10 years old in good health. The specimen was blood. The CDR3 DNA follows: TGTGCCAGCAGTTTTTGGGACAGGGGCACAGATACGCAGTATTTT. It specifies CASSFWDRGTDTQYF.